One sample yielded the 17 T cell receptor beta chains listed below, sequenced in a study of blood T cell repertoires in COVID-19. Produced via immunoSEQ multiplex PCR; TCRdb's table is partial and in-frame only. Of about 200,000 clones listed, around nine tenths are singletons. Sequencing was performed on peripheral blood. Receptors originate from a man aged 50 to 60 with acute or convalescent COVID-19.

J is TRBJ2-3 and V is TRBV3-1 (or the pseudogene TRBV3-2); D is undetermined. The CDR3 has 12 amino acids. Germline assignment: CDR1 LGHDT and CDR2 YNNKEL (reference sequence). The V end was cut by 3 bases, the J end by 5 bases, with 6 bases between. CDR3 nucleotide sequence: TGTGCCAGCAGCCACGGCGGAGATACGCAGTATTTT. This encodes CASSHGGDTQYF.

CDR3 loop: CASSLSGQINQPQHF. Written as DNA, the CDR3 is TGTGCCAGCAGCTTATCCGGACAGATAAATCAGCCCCAGCATTTT. The V and J genes are TRBV7-2 and TRBJ1-5, with D maybe TRBD1 (6 bases). The ends were cut back, 2 bases at V and 4 bases at J, with 12 bases in the middle. CDR3 length: 15 amino acids. The germline V gene has CDR1 SGHTA and CDR2 FQGNSA.

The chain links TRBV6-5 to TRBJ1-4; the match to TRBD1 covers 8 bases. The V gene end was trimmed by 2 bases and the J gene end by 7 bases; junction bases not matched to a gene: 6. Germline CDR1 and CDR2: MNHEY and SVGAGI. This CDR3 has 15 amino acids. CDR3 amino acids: CASSYGQGGGEKLFF. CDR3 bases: TGTGCCAGCAGTTACGGACAGGGAGGTGGTGAAAAACTGTTTTTT.

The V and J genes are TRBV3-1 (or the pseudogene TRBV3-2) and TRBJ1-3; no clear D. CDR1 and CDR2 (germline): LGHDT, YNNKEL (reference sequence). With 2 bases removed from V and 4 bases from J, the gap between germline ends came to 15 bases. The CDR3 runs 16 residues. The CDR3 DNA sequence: TGTGCCAGCAGCCAAAGTCAACAGCTCTTGGGAAACACCATATATTTT. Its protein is CASSQSQQLLGNTIYF.

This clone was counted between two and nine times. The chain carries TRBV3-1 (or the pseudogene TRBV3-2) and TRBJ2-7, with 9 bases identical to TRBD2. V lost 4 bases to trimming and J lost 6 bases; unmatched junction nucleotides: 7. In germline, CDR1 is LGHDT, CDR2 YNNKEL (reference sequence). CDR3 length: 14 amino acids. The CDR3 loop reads CASSPVGTSLEQYF. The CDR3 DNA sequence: TGTGCCAGCAGCCCCGTCGGGACTAGCCTCGAGCAGTACTTC.

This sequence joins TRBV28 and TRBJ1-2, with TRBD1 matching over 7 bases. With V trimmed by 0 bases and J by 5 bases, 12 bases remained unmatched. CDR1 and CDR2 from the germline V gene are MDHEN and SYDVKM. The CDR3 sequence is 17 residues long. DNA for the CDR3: TGTGCCAGCAGTTTATGGGGTGACAGGGACGGGTTTTATGGCTACACCTTC. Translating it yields CASSLWGDRDGFYGYTF.

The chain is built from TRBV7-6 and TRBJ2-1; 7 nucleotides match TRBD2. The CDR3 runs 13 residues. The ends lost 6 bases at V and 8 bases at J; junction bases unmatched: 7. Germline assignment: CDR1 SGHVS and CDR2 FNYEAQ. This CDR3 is CASRAELADEQFF. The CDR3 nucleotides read TGTGCCAGCAGGGCGGAGCTAGCGGATGAGCAGTTCTTC. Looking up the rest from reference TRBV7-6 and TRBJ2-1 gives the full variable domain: GAGVSQSPRYKVTKRGQDVALRCDPISGHVSLYWYRQALGQGPEFLTYFNYEAQQDKSGLPNDRFSAERPEGSISTLTIQRTEQRDSAMYRCASRAELADEQFFGPGTRLTVL.

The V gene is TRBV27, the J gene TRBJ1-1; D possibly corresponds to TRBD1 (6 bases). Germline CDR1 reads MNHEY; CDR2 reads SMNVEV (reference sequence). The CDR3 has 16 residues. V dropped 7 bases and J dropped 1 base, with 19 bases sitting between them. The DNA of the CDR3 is TGTGCCAGCACACCTCTCCCGGGGGGCTCGAACACTGAAGCTTTCTTT. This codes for CASTPLPGGSNTEAFF.

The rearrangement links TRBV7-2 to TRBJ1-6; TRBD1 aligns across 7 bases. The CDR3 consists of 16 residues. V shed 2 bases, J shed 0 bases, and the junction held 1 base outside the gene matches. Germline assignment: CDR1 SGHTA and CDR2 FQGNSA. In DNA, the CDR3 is TGTGCCAGCAGCTTAAGGGACAGCTCCTATAATTCACCCCTCCACTTT. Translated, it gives CASSLRDSSYNSPLHF.

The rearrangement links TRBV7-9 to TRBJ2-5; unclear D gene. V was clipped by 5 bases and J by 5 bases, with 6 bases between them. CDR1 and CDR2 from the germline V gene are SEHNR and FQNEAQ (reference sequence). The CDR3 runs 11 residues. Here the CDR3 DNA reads TGTGCCAGCAGCCCCGGGGAGACCCAGTACTTC. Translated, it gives CASSPGETQYF.

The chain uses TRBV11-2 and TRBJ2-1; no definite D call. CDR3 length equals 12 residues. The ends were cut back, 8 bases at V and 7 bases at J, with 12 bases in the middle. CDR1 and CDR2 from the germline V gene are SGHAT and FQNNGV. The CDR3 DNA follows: TGTGCCAGCCGCGGAGTGGGTAATGAGCAGTTCTTC. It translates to CASRGVGNEQFF.

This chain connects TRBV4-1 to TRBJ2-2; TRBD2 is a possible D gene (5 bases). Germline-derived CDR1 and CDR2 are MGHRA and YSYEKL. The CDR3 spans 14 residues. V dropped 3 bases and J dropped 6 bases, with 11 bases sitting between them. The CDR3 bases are TGCGCCAGCAGCCATCCCCTAGCTCCCGGGGAGCTGTTTTTT. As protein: CASSHPLAPGELFF.

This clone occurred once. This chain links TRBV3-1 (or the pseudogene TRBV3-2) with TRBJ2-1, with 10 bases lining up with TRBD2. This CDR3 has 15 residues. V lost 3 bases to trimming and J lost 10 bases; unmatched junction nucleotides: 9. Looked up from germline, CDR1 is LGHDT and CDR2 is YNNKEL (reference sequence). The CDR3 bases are TGTGCCAGCAGCCAGTCCGGGACTAGCGCATGGGAGCAGTTCTTC. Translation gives CASSQSGTSAWEQFF.

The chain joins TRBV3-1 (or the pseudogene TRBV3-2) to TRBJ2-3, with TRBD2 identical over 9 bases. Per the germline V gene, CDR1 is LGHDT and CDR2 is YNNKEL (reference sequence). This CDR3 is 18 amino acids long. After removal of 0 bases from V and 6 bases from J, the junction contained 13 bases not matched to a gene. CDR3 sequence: CASSQESMAGGPWDTQYF. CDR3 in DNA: TGTGCCAGCAGCCAAGAGTCGATGGCGGGGGGGCCGTGGGATACGCAGTATTTT.

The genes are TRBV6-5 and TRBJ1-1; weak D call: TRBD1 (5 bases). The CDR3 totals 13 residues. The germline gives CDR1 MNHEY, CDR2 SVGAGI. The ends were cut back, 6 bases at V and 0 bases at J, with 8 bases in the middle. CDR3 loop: CASRWGMNTEAFF. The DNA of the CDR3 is TGTGCCAGCAGGTGGGGCATGAACACTGAAGCTTTCTTT.

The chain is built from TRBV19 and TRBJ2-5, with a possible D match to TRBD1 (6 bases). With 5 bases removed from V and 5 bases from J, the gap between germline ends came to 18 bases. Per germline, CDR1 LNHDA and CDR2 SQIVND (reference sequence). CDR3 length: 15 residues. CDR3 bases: TGTGCCAGTAGTTCGGAACAGGGACCCGGGGAGACCCAGTACTTC. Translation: CASSSEQGPGETQYF.

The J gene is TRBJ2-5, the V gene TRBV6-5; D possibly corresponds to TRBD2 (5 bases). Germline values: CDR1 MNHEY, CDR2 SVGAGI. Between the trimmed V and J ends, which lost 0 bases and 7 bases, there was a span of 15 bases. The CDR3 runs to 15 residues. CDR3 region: CASSYSRRAGGTQYF. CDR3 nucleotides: TGTGCCAGCAGTTACTCGAGAAGGGCAGGAGGGACCCAGTACTTC.